The 10 T cell receptor beta chains in this list originate from one sample, sequenced in a study of cytomegalovirus exposure and HLA in healthy donors. The PCR had 60 Vbeta and 13 Jbeta primers. The data were produced by immunoSEQ multiplex PCR, yet TCRdb's version contains in-frame clones alone and is incomplete. The table has approximately 220,000 clones, approximately 83% seen once. Sequencing used PBMCs. The origin of the receptors is a boy aged 2-9 years in good health and CMV-seronegative.

V usage is TRBV6-1 and J usage is TRBJ1-3, with TRBD1 identical over 7 bases. V was pared by 1 base and J by 3 bases, with 3 bases of the junction left unmatched. Germline CDR1 MNHNS, CDR2 SASEGT. CDR3 size: 15 residues. The CDR3 nucleotides are TGTGCCAGCAGTGAAGGGGCAGGGGGTGGAAACACCATATATTTT. Protein: CASSEGAGGGNTIYF.

The chain uses TRBV6-5 and TRBJ2-2; D might be TRBD1 (6 bases). The CDR3 is 15 residues long. CDR1 and CDR2 from the germline V gene are MNHEY and SVGAGI. Trimming removed 5 bases from V and 1 base from J, with 11 bases in between. CDR3 residues: CASSHATGNTGELFF. DNA for the CDR3: TGTGCCAGCAGTCATGCGACAGGGAACACCGGGGAGCTGTTTTTT.

With regard to this clone: The identical CDR3 is also encoded by other nucleotide sequences in the sample. This sequence joins TRBV7-9 and TRBJ1-1, with D possibly TRBD1 on 5 matching bases. V shed 4 bases and J shed 0 bases, with 12 bases lying between them. This CDR3 is built from 15 residues. Germline V CDR1 and CDR2: SEHNR, FQNEAQ (reference sequence). The CDR3 nucleotides read TGTGCCAGCAGCTCCGCGGGGGGGATGAACACTGAAGCTTTCTTT. Translation gives CASSSAGGMNTEAFF. The entire variable domain, with the rest obtained from reference TRBV7-9 and TRBJ1-1, is as follows: DTGVSQNPRHKITKRGQNVTFRCDPISEHNRLYWYRQTLGQGPEFLTYFQNEAQLEKSRLLSDRFSAERPKGSFSTLEIQRTEQGDSAMYLCASSSAGGMNTEAFFGQGTRLTVV.

V usage is TRBV11-1 and J usage is TRBJ1-4, with TRBD1 matching 8 bases. The CDR3 loop spans 13 amino acids. After removal of 3 bases from V and 6 bases from J, the junction contained 0 bases not matched to a gene. Germline-derived CDR1 and CDR2 are SGHAT and FQDESV (reference sequence). The CDR3 protein is CASSLDRDEKLFF. The CDR3 bases are TGTGCCAGCAGCTTGGACAGGGATGAAAAACTGTTTTTT.

V usage is TRBV6-1 and J usage is TRBJ2-1, with D maybe TRBD1 (6 bases). CDR1 is MNHNS, CDR2 SASEGT, per germline. The CDR3 length is 15 residues. The V end was cut by 0 bases, the J end by 0 bases, with 6 bases between. The CDR3 here is CASSEADSSYNEQFF. The CDR3 nucleotides are TGTGCCAGCAGTGAAGCGGACAGCTCCTACAATGAGCAGTTCTTC.

This chain links TRBV5-4 with TRBJ1-3, with 8 bases identical to TRBD1. The length of the CDR3 is 16 residues. After removal of 4 bases from V and 7 bases from J, the junction contained 13 bases not matched to a gene. From germline, CDR1 is SGHNT and CDR2 YYREEE (reference sequence). DNA for the CDR3: TGTGCCAGCAGCCGCTCCGGACAGGGAAGAAGGAACACCATATATTTT. Its protein product is CASSRSGQGRRNTIYF.

The chain is built from TRBV19 and TRBJ2-7, with TRBD1 matching over 9 bases. Germline V gene sequence: CDR1 LNHDA, CDR2 SQIVND (reference sequence). This CDR3 region has 15 residues. Germline trimming cut 5 bases from V and 5 bases from J; bases unmatched to any gene: 10. The CDR3 is CASSATQGAYDEQYF. In DNA form, the CDR3 reads TGTGCCAGTAGTGCGACACAGGGGGCGTACGACGAGCAGTACTTC.

V gene TRBV21-1 combines with J gene TRBJ1-4; the D call of TRBD1 is as the table states it, not checked on the DNA. TRBV21-1 is flagged as a pseudogene. CDR3 length equals 14 residues. The CDR3 loop is CASSIGQGGEKLFF. CDR3 sequence (DNA): TGTGCCAGCAGCATCGGACAGGGTGGCGAAAAACTGTTTTTT.

This chain joins TRBV4-1 and TRBJ2-3, with 10 bases identical to TRBD2. The CDR3 spans 14 residues. Trimming cost V 1 base and J 5 bases; bases outside gene matches: 0. Germline CDR1 reads MGHRA; CDR2 reads YSYEKL. CDR3 protein: CASSQGLAGDTQYF. CDR3 in DNA: TGCGCCAGCAGCCAAGGACTAGCGGGAGATACGCAGTATTTT.

The chain carries TRBV19 and TRBJ2-7; D is possibly TRBD1 (6 bases). Germline-derived CDR1 and CDR2 are LNHDA and SQIVND (reference sequence). Trimming cost V 4 bases and J 0 bases, with 10 bases left between them. CDR3 length equals 14 residues. CDR3 in amino acids: CASSKGHSSYEQYF. The CDR3 region has the DNA TGTGCCAGTAGTAAGGGACACAGCTCCTACGAGCAGTACTTC.